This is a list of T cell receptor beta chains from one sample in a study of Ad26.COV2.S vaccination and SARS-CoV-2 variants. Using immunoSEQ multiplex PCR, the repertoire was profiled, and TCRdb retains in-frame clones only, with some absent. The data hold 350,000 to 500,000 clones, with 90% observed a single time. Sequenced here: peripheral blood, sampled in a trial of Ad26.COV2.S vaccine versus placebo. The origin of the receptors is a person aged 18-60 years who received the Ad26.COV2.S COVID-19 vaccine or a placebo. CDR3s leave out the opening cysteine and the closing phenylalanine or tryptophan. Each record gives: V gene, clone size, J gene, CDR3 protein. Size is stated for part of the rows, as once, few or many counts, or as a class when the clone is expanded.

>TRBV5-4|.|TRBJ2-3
ASSLAGRRIGDTQY
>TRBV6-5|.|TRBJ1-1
ASRIMNTEAF
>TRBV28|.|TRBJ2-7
ASKTSGTYEQY
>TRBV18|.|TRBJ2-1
ASSRQASNEQF
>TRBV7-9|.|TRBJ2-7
ASKPGTGGEQY
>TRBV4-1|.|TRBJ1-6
ASSLRPGQNNSPLH
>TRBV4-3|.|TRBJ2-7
ASSQDMRGDEQY
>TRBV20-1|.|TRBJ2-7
SASSLAGLYEQY
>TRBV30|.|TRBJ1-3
AWSVRGPGNTIY
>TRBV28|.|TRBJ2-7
ASSSLTTPDRSYEQY
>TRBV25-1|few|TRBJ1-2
ASSENGYT
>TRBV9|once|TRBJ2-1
ASSHPGQGADEQF
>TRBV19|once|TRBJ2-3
ASSYNVLMDGDTQY